This TCR beta chain was obtained from a study of a mutant IDH1 vaccine in newly diagnosed glioma. Looking at the study overall: Previous treatment comprised radiotherapy, temozolomide, or both, mostly both.

Libraries were prepared by immunoSEQ multiplex PCR; TCRdb keeps only in-frame clonotypes and omits some of them. The sample includes under 150,000 clones, 90% of them seen just once. Turning to this clone: Its antigen is still unknown.

V was shortened by 8 bases and J by 3 bases, with 11 bases between the two germline ends. Germline lookup yields CDR1 SQVTM and CDR2 ANQGSEA. The CDR3 has 11 amino acids. Broader study findings: Patients mounted vaccine-induced immune responses in about 93% of cases.

Time point given: week 11, during vaccination. Vaccinated patients received 300 ug of mutant IDH1 20-mer peptide per dose, with topical imiquimod. The starting material was PBMCs, obtained from a glioma patient whose treatment included an IDH1 peptide vaccine. The clonotype was recovered from a woman in her 50s with glioma. The chain employs TRBV29-1 and TRBJ2-7; TRBD2 is a possible D gene (6 bases). The CDR3 spells CSRGGIYEQYF. CDR3 DNA: TGCAGCAGAGGAGGGATCTACGAGCAGTACTTC.